This T cell receptor beta chain is drawn from a study of response to subunit inactivated influenza vaccine. The CDR3 extends over 14 amino acids. CDR1 is SEHNR and CDR2 is FQNEAQ in the germline V gene (reference sequence). V was pared by 6 bases and J by 7 bases, with 9 bases of the junction left unmatched. This clonotype has just a few counts. From the RT-PCR reads, TCRdb called clonotypes with MiXCR, one entry per CDR3 protein. The data show more than 500,000 distinct CDR3 sequences, about 11% seen once. The same data also contributed to another study, on T cells expressing NK-cell markers. That work states: A 5'RACE template switching approach incorporating UMIs was used to make TCR beta cDNA. Sorted CD3+CD56+NKG2C+, CD3+CD56+NKG2C- and CD3+CD56-NKG2C+ T-cell subsets were beta-chain profiled. Seven donors tested HCMV-seropositive and one tested seronegative among the eight sequenced. The CD3+CD56-NKG2C+ fraction of several donors was likewise dominated by these clonotypes.

The chain uses TRBV7-9 and TRBJ2-1; the match to TRBD1 covers 7 bases. This clonotype was sampled from a man aged 45-65 years who received an inactivated influenza vaccine. Sample: PBMCs from blood, taken on the day of vaccination. Here the CDR3 DNA reads TGTGCCAGCAGAGGTGGGACAGCGCTAAATGAGCAGTTCTTC. This gives the protein CASRGGTALNEQFF.